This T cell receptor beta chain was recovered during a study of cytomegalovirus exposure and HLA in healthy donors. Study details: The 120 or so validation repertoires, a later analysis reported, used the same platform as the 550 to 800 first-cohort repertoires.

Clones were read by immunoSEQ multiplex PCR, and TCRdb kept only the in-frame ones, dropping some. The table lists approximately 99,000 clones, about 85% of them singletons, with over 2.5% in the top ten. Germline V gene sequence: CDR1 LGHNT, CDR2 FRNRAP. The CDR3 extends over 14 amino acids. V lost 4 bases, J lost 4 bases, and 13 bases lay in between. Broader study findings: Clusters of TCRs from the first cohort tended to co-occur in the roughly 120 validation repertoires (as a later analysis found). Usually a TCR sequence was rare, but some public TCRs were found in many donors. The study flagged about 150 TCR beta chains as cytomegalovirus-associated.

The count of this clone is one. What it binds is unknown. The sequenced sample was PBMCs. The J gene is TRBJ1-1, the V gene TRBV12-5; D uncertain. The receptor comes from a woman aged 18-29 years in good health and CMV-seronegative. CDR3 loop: CASGSPTPSTEAFF. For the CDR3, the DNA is TGTGCTAGTGGTTCGCCCACACCATCCACTGAAGCTTTCTTT.